The source of this TCR beta chain is a study of OX40 agonist ivuxolimab in advanced cancers. Study summary: Administration of intravenous ivuxolimab to patients occurred every 2 weeks at 0.01 to 10 mg/kg. Partial responses were achieved by three patients, of whom one had hepatocellular carcinoma and two had cutaneous melanoma.

Clones were read by immunoSEQ multiplex PCR, and TCRdb kept only the in-frame ones, dropping some. The table shows some 8,000 clones, with around 91% occurring only once. The CDR3 loop spans 14 amino acids. The germline V gene encodes CDR1 SGHRS and CDR2 YFSETQ. The germline V and J ends were trimmed by 0 bases and 6 bases, with 12 bases remaining between them. Material: CD4+ or CD8+ T cells sorted from blood, obtained in a trial of the OX40 agonist ivuxolimab. The receptor comes from an adult with an advanced solid tumor such as melanoma, head and neck, liver or kidney cancer. The chain carries TRBV5-1 and TRBJ1-1; no firm D call. The CDR3 reads CASSLEVGNPEAFF. CDR3 in DNA: TGCGCCAGCAGCTTGGAGGTCGGTAATCCTGAAGCTTTCTTT.